These T cell receptor beta chains were read from a single sample in a study of blood T cell repertoires in COVID-19. TCRdb's table, derived via immunoSEQ multiplex PCR, lists solely in-frame clones and lacks some. The data show under 250,000 clones, about 88% seen once. Sequencing input: peripheral blood. The receptors originated from a man in his forties or fifties with COVID-19, enrolled during active disease. Both conserved end residues are part of each CDR3. Each record gives: V gene, J gene, CDR3 length, D gene, clone size, CDR3 DNA, CDR3 protein. D genes are given only for firm matches. Only part of the rows carry a size: once, few, many, or a class if the clone is expanded.

v_call: TRBV27; j_call: TRBJ2-1; cdr3_length: 16; d_call: TRBD2; clone_size: -; cdr3_nt: TGTGCCAGCAGTTTTCCGGCTAGCGGACTACGGGATGAGCAGTTCTTC; cdr3_aa: CASSFPASGLRDEQFF
v_call: TRBV19; j_call: TRBJ2-3; cdr3_length: 15; d_call: -; clone_size: many; cdr3_nt: TGTGCCAGTAGTATAGGAGGGTTGGTGCCAGATACGCAGTATTTT; cdr3_aa: CASSIGGLVPDTQYF
v_call: TRBV2; j_call: TRBJ2-2; cdr3_length: 15; d_call: TRBD1; clone_size: -; cdr3_nt: TGTGCCAGCAGTGGACAGGGGACGAACACCGGGGAGCTGTTTTTT; cdr3_aa: CASSGQGTNTGELFF
v_call: TRBV6-6; j_call: TRBJ2-2; cdr3_length: 14; d_call: -; clone_size: -; cdr3_nt: TGTGCCAGCAGTTACTCCAAGACATCCGGGGAGCTGTTTTTT; cdr3_aa: CASSYSKTSGELFF
v_call: TRBV4-2; j_call: TRBJ1-3; cdr3_length: 17; d_call: -; clone_size: -; cdr3_nt: TGTGCCAGCAGCCAAGATCGATGGCAGGGCTCTGGAAACACCATATATTTT; cdr3_aa: CASSQDRWQGSGNTIYF
v_call: TRBV19; j_call: TRBJ1-2; cdr3_length: 15; d_call: -; clone_size: -; cdr3_nt: TGTGCCAGTACCGAACACCCCGTAACTAACTATGGCTACACCTTC; cdr3_aa: CASTEHPVTNYGYTF
v_call: TRBV10-3; j_call: TRBJ2-5; cdr3_length: 15; d_call: -; clone_size: -; cdr3_nt: TGTGCCATCAGCGGGCCCTTCGAGCAGGGAGAGACCCAGTACTTC; cdr3_aa: CAISGPFEQGETQYF
v_call: TRBV7-2; j_call: TRBJ2-4; cdr3_length: 16; d_call: TRBD1; clone_size: -; cdr3_nt: TGTGCCAGCAGCTATGGAGGGGGACAGGGTCAAAACATTCAGTACTTC; cdr3_aa: CASSYGGGQGQNIQYF
v_call: TRBV29-1; j_call: TRBJ2-7; cdr3_length: 12; d_call: TRBD1; clone_size: -; cdr3_nt: TGCAGCGTTGAATTAACAGGGGGGGAGCAGTACTTC; cdr3_aa: CSVELTGGEQYF
v_call: TRBV13; j_call: TRBJ1-5; cdr3_length: 14; d_call: TRBD1; clone_size: once; cdr3_nt: TGTGCCAGCAGCAAAGACAGGGGTAGTCAGCCCCAGCATTTT; cdr3_aa: CASSKDRGSQPQHF
v_call: TRBV19; j_call: TRBJ1-2; cdr3_length: 14; d_call: TRBD1; clone_size: few; cdr3_nt: TGTGCCAGCCGGGGGGGGACAGAGGGACCTGGCTACACCTTC; cdr3_aa: CASRGGTEGPGYTF
v_call: TRBV3-1/TRBV3-2; j_call: TRBJ2-7; cdr3_length: 15; d_call: TRBD2; clone_size: -; cdr3_nt: TGTGCCAGCAGCCAGAACCCCGGGACTAGCTACGAGCAGTACTTC; cdr3_aa: CASSQNPGTSYEQYF
v_call: TRBV5-4; j_call: TRBJ2-7; cdr3_length: 15; d_call: -; clone_size: once; cdr3_nt: TGTGCCAGCAGCGCCAGGGGAACCGTCTCCTACGAGCAGTACTTC; cdr3_aa: CASSARGTVSYEQYF
v_call: TRBV27; j_call: TRBJ1-4; cdr3_length: 14; d_call: -; clone_size: -; cdr3_nt: TGTGCCAGCAGTGGGGGCTCCCTTAATGAAAAACTGTTTTTT; cdr3_aa: CASSGGSLNEKLFF
v_call: TRBV5-6; j_call: TRBJ1-2; cdr3_length: 13; d_call: -; clone_size: -; cdr3_nt: TGTGCCAGCAGCTTGGGGGTAAGCGAGGGCTACACCTTC; cdr3_aa: CASSLGVSEGYTF
v_call: TRBV4-2; j_call: TRBJ1-2; cdr3_length: 16; d_call: -; clone_size: -; cdr3_nt: TGTGCCAGCAGCCAAGATGGGGGGGCTTTTGACTATGGCTACACCTTC; cdr3_aa: CASSQDGGAFDYGYTF
v_call: TRBV7-9; j_call: TRBJ1-6; cdr3_length: 15; d_call: TRBD1; clone_size: -; cdr3_nt: TGTGCCAGCAGCCCCTTAAGACAGGGGCATTCACCCCTCCACTTT; cdr3_aa: CASSPLRQGHSPLHF
v_call: TRBV15; j_call: TRBJ1-4; cdr3_length: 15; d_call: TRBD1; clone_size: -; cdr3_nt: TGTGCCACCAGCAGTAGATACAGGGGAGATGAAAAACTGTTTTTT; cdr3_aa: CATSSRYRGDEKLFF
v_call: TRBV4-3; j_call: TRBJ1-3; cdr3_length: 15; d_call: -; clone_size: -; cdr3_nt: TGCGCCAGCAGCCAACAGGACAAGTCTGGAAACACCATATATTTT; cdr3_aa: CASSQQDKSGNTIYF
v_call: TRBV6-5; j_call: TRBJ1-1; cdr3_length: 15; d_call: TRBD1; clone_size: -; cdr3_nt: TGTGCCAGCAGATCTCGCGGACAGGGTCGAACTGAAGCTTTCTTT; cdr3_aa: CASRSRGQGRTEAFF
v_call: TRBV5-5; j_call: TRBJ2-1; cdr3_length: 12; d_call: -; clone_size: once; cdr3_nt: TGTGCCAGCAGCTTAAACATCAATGAGCAGTTCTTC; cdr3_aa: CASSLNINEQFF
v_call: TRBV3-1/TRBV3-2; j_call: TRBJ1-2; cdr3_length: 15; d_call: TRBD1; clone_size: -; cdr3_nt: TGTGCCAGCAGCCAAGATTCAGGGGGACAGCGAGGCTACACCTTC; cdr3_aa: CASSQDSGGQRGYTF
v_call: TRBV19; j_call: TRBJ2-3; cdr3_length: 14; d_call: -; clone_size: -; cdr3_nt: TGTGCCAGTAGTATAGGCCAGGCCACAGATACGCAGTATTTT; cdr3_aa: CASSIGQATDTQYF
v_call: TRBV6-5; j_call: TRBJ1-1; cdr3_length: 13; d_call: -; clone_size: -; cdr3_nt: TGTGCCAGTGGGGCTAGGAGGAACACTGAAGCTTTCTTT; cdr3_aa: CASGARRNTEAFF
v_call: TRBV30; j_call: TRBJ2-2; cdr3_length: 14; d_call: -; clone_size: -; cdr3_nt: TGTGCCTGGACTCGTGGCGGGAACACCGGGGAGCTGTTTTTT; cdr3_aa: CAWTRGGNTGELFF
v_call: TRBV6-5; j_call: TRBJ1-2; cdr3_length: 14; d_call: TRBD1; clone_size: -; cdr3_nt: TGTGCCAGCAGTTTCGACAGGGACAACTATGGCTACACCTTC; cdr3_aa: CASSFDRDNYGYTF
v_call: TRBV9; j_call: TRBJ2-3; cdr3_length: 17; d_call: TRBD2; clone_size: -; cdr3_nt: TGTGCCAGCAGCGTAGGGGTTAGCGGGATGGGTACAGATACGCAGTATTTT; cdr3_aa: CASSVGVSGMGTDTQYF
v_call: TRBV2; j_call: TRBJ1-1; cdr3_length: 12; d_call: -; clone_size: -; cdr3_nt: TGTGCCAGCAGTGCTAAGGGGACTGAAGCTTTCTTT; cdr3_aa: CASSAKGTEAFF
v_call: TRBV5-1; j_call: TRBJ2-1; cdr3_length: 14; d_call: TRBD1; clone_size: -; cdr3_nt: TGCGCCAGCAGCCAAGGACAGGGGTGGGATGAGCAGTTCTTC; cdr3_aa: CASSQGQGWDEQFF
v_call: TRBV5-4; j_call: TRBJ1-4; cdr3_length: 14; d_call: -; clone_size: -; cdr3_nt: TGTGCCAGCAGCTTTCGGGGAGGGGATGAAAAACTGTTTTTT; cdr3_aa: CASSFRGGDEKLFF
v_call: TRBV3-1/TRBV3-2; j_call: TRBJ2-2; cdr3_length: 12; d_call: -; clone_size: -; cdr3_nt: TGTGCCAGCAGCCAAGGGCCCGGGGAGCTGTTTTTT; cdr3_aa: CASSQGPGELFF
v_call: TRBV18; j_call: TRBJ2-3; cdr3_length: 16; d_call: TRBD2; clone_size: -; cdr3_nt: TGTGCCAGCTCACGACCAAGCGGGGGGGGCACAGATACGCAGTATTTT; cdr3_aa: CASSRPSGGGTDTQYF
v_call: TRBV12-3/TRBV12-4; j_call: TRBJ2-2; cdr3_length: 12; d_call: -; clone_size: -; cdr3_nt: TGTGCCAGCAGTTTGGGCTACGGGGAGCTGTTTTTT; cdr3_aa: CASSLGYGELFF
v_call: TRBV2; j_call: TRBJ2-2; cdr3_length: 15; d_call: -; clone_size: -; cdr3_nt: TGTGCCAGCAGTGAAGCGCTTATCGGCACCGGGGAGCTGTTTTTT; cdr3_aa: CASSEALIGTGELFF
v_call: TRBV11-3; j_call: TRBJ2-1; cdr3_length: 19; d_call: TRBD2; clone_size: once; cdr3_nt: TGTGCCAGCAGCTCGGGACTAGCGGGAGCGACAGGGTCCCACAATGAGCAGTTCTTC; cdr3_aa: CASSSGLAGATGSHNEQFF
v_call: TRBV10-1; j_call: TRBJ2-1; cdr3_length: 15; d_call: TRBD2; clone_size: -; cdr3_nt: TGCGCCAGCAGTGTTAGCGGGAGCTCCTACAATGAGCAGTTCTTC; cdr3_aa: CASSVSGSSYNEQFF
v_call: TRBV24-1; j_call: TRBJ2-1; cdr3_length: 12; d_call: -; clone_size: once; cdr3_nt: TGTGCCACCCAAGCGCGGCTGGATGAGCAGTTCTTC; cdr3_aa: CATQARLDEQFF
v_call: TRBV6-6; j_call: TRBJ2-3; cdr3_length: 16; d_call: -; clone_size: -; cdr3_nt: TGTGCCAGCAGTTCGGATAGAGGGGGTAGGCCAGATACGCAGTATTTT; cdr3_aa: CASSSDRGGRPDTQYF
v_call: TRBV11-2; j_call: TRBJ2-5; cdr3_length: 14; d_call: TRBD1; clone_size: -; cdr3_nt: TGTGCCAGCAGCAGGACAGGGGGCGAAGAGACCCAGTACTTC; cdr3_aa: CASSRTGGEETQYF
v_call: TRBV29-1; j_call: TRBJ2-7; cdr3_length: 10; d_call: TRBD2; clone_size: -; cdr3_nt: TGCAGCGCGGGAGGGGACGAGCAGTACTTC; cdr3_aa: CSAGGDEQYF
v_call: TRBV5-1; j_call: TRBJ2-1; cdr3_length: 15; d_call: -; clone_size: -; cdr3_nt: TGCGCCAGCAGCCCCCTCGAGGGGGTAGCCAATGAGCAGTTCTTC; cdr3_aa: CASSPLEGVANEQFF
v_call: TRBV7-9; j_call: TRBJ2-1; cdr3_length: 14; d_call: TRBD2; clone_size: -; cdr3_nt: TGTGCCAGCAGCGGGACTAGCGGGGCCAGTGGGCAGTTCTTC; cdr3_aa: CASSGTSGASGQFF
v_call: TRBV9; j_call: TRBJ2-5; cdr3_length: 14; d_call: TRBD2; clone_size: -; cdr3_nt: TGTGCCAGCAGCCTCGGGGGGGGCGCAGAGACCCAGTACTTC; cdr3_aa: CASSLGGGAETQYF
v_call: TRBV13; j_call: TRBJ2-4; cdr3_length: 13; d_call: -; clone_size: -; cdr3_nt: TGTGCCAGCAGCTCAACTAGCTCAAACATTCAGTACTTC; cdr3_aa: CASSSTSSNIQYF
v_call: TRBV7-9; j_call: TRBJ2-4; cdr3_length: 14; d_call: TRBD1; clone_size: -; cdr3_nt: TGTGCCAGCAGCGTGACAGGGGTAGGGGACATTCAGTACTTC; cdr3_aa: CASSVTGVGDIQYF
v_call: TRBV14; j_call: TRBJ1-1; cdr3_length: 16; d_call: TRBD1; clone_size: -; cdr3_nt: TGTGCCAGCAGCCTACTATTTGGGCAGGGGGAGGATGAAGCTTTCTTT; cdr3_aa: CASSLLFGQGEDEAFF
v_call: TRBV30; j_call: TRBJ2-3; cdr3_length: 14; d_call: TRBD2; clone_size: -; cdr3_nt: TGTGCCTGGAACCTAGCGGGGACCACAGATACGCAGTATTTT; cdr3_aa: CAWNLAGTTDTQYF